This T cell receptor (beta chain) was sequenced during a study of naive and memory T cell subsets (dated by TCRdb to 2017 to 2019). Background on the whole study: The study applied an open-source, UMI-based TCR alpha and beta sequencing pipeline to sorted naive and memory peripheral blood T cell subsets. RNA was DNase-treated and reverse transcribed with TCR constant-region primers, mostly using SuperScript III. Complete agreement was observed between the functional CMV T cell responses and the IgG serology results.

From the second PCR step onward, the TCR alpha chain libraries and the TCR beta chain libraries were amplified separately. To determine each donor's CMV status, fresh PBMCs were stimulated overnight with CMV viral lysate, and IFNgamma production from CD4+ T cells was then assessed. Miltenyi beads were used first to positively select CD4 T cells, and CD8 T cells were then positively selected from the CD4-negative fraction. Cells stained for CD3, CD4, CD8, CD45RA, CD27 and a live/dead dye were sorted on a BD Aria II into four subsets by CD45RA and CD27. Blood came from a few healthy volunteers, each fractionated into CD4 and CD8 T cells and then into four differentiation subsets. About 0.11 L of peripheral blood was taken from each donor, and PBMC were separated by density-gradient centrifugation on Ficoll-Paque PLUS. After sorting, cells were lysed in RLT buffer, RNA was extracted using a Qiagen RNeasy kit, and the extracted RNA was stored at -80 degrees C.

V drops 1 base and J drops 2 bases, leaving 10 bases in between. From the cysteine through the phenylalanine, the CDR3 covers 14 amino acids. Only the CDR3 part of the read is kept: 42 bases, read in frame from the first base. The germline V gene supplies CDR1 SGHDT and CDR2 YYEEEE. About this clonotype: Its antigen is currently not known. It has no much larger one-base neighbor in the sample; base qualities were not kept.

Library preparation employed UMI-ligation and nested PCR. To cover both TRBC1 and TRBC2, the beta constant-region primer consisted of an equimolar mix of two oligonucleotides. Four rounds of PCR, combining the SP2 primer with nested alpha and beta constant-region primers, were used to amplify the ligated cDNA. A single-stranded oligonucleotide bearing the SP2 primer plus a 12-nucleotide UMI was ligated onto the 3' end of the cDNA by T4 RNA ligase 1. Incubation of the ligation reaction was carried out at 16 degrees C for about 20-25 hours. PCR2 was usually performed as a SYBR Green qPCR and halted at a preset threshold so that over-amplification would not occur. Apart from the first purification, every purification step used Agencourt AMPure XP magnetic beads. Library quantification was done by Qubit, followed by a TapeStation check on which the main peak was expected at around 650 bp. The pooled libraries were sequenced on an Illumina MiSeq using v2 2x251 paired-end kits, which usually yielded 1-2 million reads per sample. Each sample was pooled at 4 nM, and roughly 4.5-7% PhiX was included to help cluster recognition. As for the authors' bioinformatics: V and J genes were assigned to Demultiplexor-processed FASTQ reads by Decombinator through tag matching, with a single base-pair mismatch being allowed. Collapsinator relied on UMIs to fix sequencing errors as well as frequency errors caused by PCR heterogeneity. CDR3Translator translated TCRs and extracted CDR3s from the conserved cysteine to the FGXG phenylalanine, flagging non-productive sequences. Gini, Shannon entropy and inverse Simpson indices were calculated on repertoires that had been subsampled to equal numbers of UMI-defined TCRs. Clonotype abundance distributions were fitted to a power law by maximum likelihood within the linear range. For one naive CD8 sample, the pipeline and MIGEC produced similar UMI counts, unique TCR numbers and clonal distributions. The repertoires were searched for 5,500 to 7,500 CMV-associated CDR3 sequences that had been compiled from VDJdb and a published dataset. The public sequencing data were trimmed at Q25 with fastp and processed into clonotypes with MiXCR by TCRdb, which kept only in-frame beta chains. Every CDR3 protein is listed once, alongside the most common genes and DNA of its rows. The V and J calls here are based on TCRdb, not the publication. In all, the sample holds about 120,000 distinct CDR3 sequences, and just over 35% of those were seen once. The ten largest clones capture roughly 0.9% of the sample.

General findings and caveats noted by the study authors: The repertoire findings for the naive and memory subsets could not be validated against a ground truth because none was available. Gini index rose and Shannon and inverse Simpson diversity fell from naive through CM, EM and EMRA in both CD4 and CD8 cells. The abundance of TCRs followed a power law with an exponent that differed between naive and memory subsets yet stayed consistent across the three individuals. Following error correction, more than 95% of naive TCR sequences occurred only once, which made naive abundance distributions much steeper than those of memory subsets. RNA-based TCR counts may be influenced by expression changes linked to T cell activation and differentiation. Single alpha or beta chain sequences, rather than paired alpha/beta receptors, were used to define clonotypes.

Sequenced sample: central memory CD4+ T cells from blood. The label giving this sample's cell subset or site can be read as: central memory, CD45RA- CD27+. This chain joins TRBV5-6 to TRBJ2-7; TRBD2 is a weak D gene call, 6 bases matching. The receptor was isolated from a human donor in good health. The nucleotide sequence is given as TGTGCCAGCAGCTTGTGGCCGGGGGCCTACGAGCAGTACTTC. This gives the protein CASSLWPGAYEQYF.